This T cell receptor (beta chain) was sequenced in a study of cytomegalovirus exposure and HLA in healthy donors. CDR1 SGHAT and CDR2 FQNNGV come from the germline V gene. There are 14 residues in the CDR3. Between the trimmed V and J ends, which lost 8 bases and 3 bases, there was a span of 16 bases. Clones were sequenced by immunoSEQ multiplex PCR, and TCRdb holds only the in-frame ones, with some missing. The data hold around 150,000 clones, with approximately 93% observed a single time. As concerns this clone: Antigen unknown.

The study's findings and limits: Specificity of a few CMV-associated chains for CMV antigens was verified in vitro. Whilst most TCR sequences proved rare, a subset of public TCRs occurred across many donors. A list of approximately 160 TCR beta chains associated with cytomegalovirus was given.

The TCR was taken from a man between 18 and 29 years old in good health and CMV-seronegative. Sample: PBMCs. The chain uses TRBV11-2 and TRBJ1-2; a possible D gene is TRBD1 (5 bases). CDR3 in amino acids: CASRMTAADYGYTF. CDR3 in DNA: TGTGCCAGCCGGATGACAGCCGCGGACTATGGCTACACCTTC.